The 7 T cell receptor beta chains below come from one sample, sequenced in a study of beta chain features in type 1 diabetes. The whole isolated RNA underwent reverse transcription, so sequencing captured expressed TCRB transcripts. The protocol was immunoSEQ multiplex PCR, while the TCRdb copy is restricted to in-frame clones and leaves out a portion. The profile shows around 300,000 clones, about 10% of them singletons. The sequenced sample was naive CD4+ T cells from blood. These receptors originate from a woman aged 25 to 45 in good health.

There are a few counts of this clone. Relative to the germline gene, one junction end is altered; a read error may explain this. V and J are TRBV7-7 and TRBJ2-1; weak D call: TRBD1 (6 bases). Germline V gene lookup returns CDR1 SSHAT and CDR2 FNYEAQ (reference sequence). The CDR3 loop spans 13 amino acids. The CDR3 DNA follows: TGTGCTAGCAGCCCGGACAGAGGCAATGAGCAGTTCTTC. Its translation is CASSPDRGNEQFF.

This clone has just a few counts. CDR3 region: CASSFTGGSNQPQHF. CDR3 DNA: TGTGCCAGCAGCTTTACAGGGGGTAGCAATCAGCCCCAGCATTTT. The V and J genes are TRBV7-2 and TRBJ1-5; the match to TRBD1 covers 8 bases. CDR1 is SGHTA and CDR2 is FQGNSA in the germline V gene. The CDR3 is made up of 15 amino acids. The V segment lost 3 bases and the J segment 0 bases; nucleotides outside the gene matches: 1.

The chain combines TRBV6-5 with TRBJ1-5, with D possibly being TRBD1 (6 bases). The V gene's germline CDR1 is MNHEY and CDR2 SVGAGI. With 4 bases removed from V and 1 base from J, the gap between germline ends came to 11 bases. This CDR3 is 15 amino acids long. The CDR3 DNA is TGTGCCAGCAGTTCCAGGGGATTAAGCAATCAGCCCCAGCATTTT. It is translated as CASSSRGLSNQPQHF.

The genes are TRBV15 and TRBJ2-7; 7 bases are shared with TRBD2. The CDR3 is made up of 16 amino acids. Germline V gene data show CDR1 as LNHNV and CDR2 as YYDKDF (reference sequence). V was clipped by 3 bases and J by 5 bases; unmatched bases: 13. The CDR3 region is CATSSIWREFRDEQYF. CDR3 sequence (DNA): TGTGCCACCAGCAGCATTTGGCGGGAGTTCCGGGACGAGCAGTACTTC.

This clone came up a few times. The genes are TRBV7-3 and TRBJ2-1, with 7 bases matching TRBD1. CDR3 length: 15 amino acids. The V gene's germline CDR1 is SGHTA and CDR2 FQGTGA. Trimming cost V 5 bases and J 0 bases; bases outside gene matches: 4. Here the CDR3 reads CASSPTGDSYNEQFF. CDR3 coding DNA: TGTGCCAGCAGCCCCACAGGGGACTCCTACAATGAGCAGTTCTTC.

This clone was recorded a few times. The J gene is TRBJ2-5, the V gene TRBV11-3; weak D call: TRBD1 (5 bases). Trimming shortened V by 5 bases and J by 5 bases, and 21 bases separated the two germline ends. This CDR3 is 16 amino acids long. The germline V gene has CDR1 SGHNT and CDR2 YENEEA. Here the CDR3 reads CASSKRSGAPGETQYF. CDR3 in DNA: TGTGCCAGCAGCAAACGGTCTGGGGCCCCCGGGGAGACCCAGTACTTC.

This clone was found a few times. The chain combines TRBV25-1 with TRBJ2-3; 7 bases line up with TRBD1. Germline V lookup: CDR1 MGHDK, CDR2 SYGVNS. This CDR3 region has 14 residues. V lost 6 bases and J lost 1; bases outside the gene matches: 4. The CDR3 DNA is TGTGCCAGCAGCTCCGGACAGGGCACAGATACGCAGTATTTT. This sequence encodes CASSSGQGTDTQYF.